A selection of T cell receptor beta chains follows, all from one sample in a study of OX40 agonist ivuxolimab in advanced cancers. Assay: immunoSEQ multiplex PCR; the TCRdb copy retains only in-frame clones and omits some. The table records roughly 13,000 clones, about 75% of them present only once. Here the sequenced sample was CD4+ or CD8+ T cells sorted from blood, taken in a trial of the OX40 agonist ivuxolimab. The source is an adult with an advanced solid tumor such as melanoma, head and neck, liver or kidney cancer. Both conserved end residues are part of each CDR3. Fields, in order: CDR3 DNA, CDR3 protein, D gene, V gene, CDR3 length, J gene, clone size. D genes are given only for firm matches. Rows may omit the clone size; those that give it use once, few, many or a size class.

cdr3_nt: TGCGCCAGCAGCTTGGAGACAGGGCTGGACGAGCAGTACTTC
cdr3_aa: CASSLETGLDEQYF
d_call: TRBD1
v_call: TRBV5-1
cdr3_length: 14
j_call: TRBJ2-7
clone_size: -

cdr3_nt: TGTGCCAGCAGTTTCGGCGGGGATACGCAGTATTTT
cdr3_aa: CASSFGGDTQYF
d_call: -
v_call: TRBV25-1
cdr3_length: 12
j_call: TRBJ2-3
clone_size: once

cdr3_nt: TGTGCCAGCAGTTTAGGGCGTAGAGATACGCAGTATTTT
cdr3_aa: CASSLGRRDTQYF
d_call: -
v_call: TRBV27
cdr3_length: 13
j_call: TRBJ2-3
clone_size: -

cdr3_nt: TGTGCCAGCAGCTTAGATTTGGACCGGAATTCACCCCTCCACTTT
cdr3_aa: CASSLDLDRNSPLHF
d_call: -
v_call: TRBV5-4
cdr3_length: 15
j_call: TRBJ1-6
clone_size: -

cdr3_nt: TGTGCCAGCAGCCTGAACACCGGGGAGCTGTTTTTT
cdr3_aa: CASSLNTGELFF
d_call: -
v_call: TRBV5-4
cdr3_length: 12
j_call: TRBJ2-2
clone_size: -

cdr3_nt: TGCGCCAGCAGCTTGGCGGGGGAGACCCAGTACTTC
cdr3_aa: CASSLAGETQYF
d_call: -
v_call: TRBV5-1
cdr3_length: 12
j_call: TRBJ2-5
clone_size: -

cdr3_nt: TGTGCCAGCAGCGTAGGTGGGACCTACCATGAGCAGTTCTTC
cdr3_aa: CASSVGGTYHEQFF
d_call: -
v_call: TRBV9
cdr3_length: 14
j_call: TRBJ2-1
clone_size: -

cdr3_nt: TGTGCCATCCTCTCGGGGGCGGCAGATACGCAGTATTTT
cdr3_aa: CAILSGAADTQYF
d_call: -
v_call: TRBV6-1
cdr3_length: 13
j_call: TRBJ2-3
clone_size: -

cdr3_nt: TGTGCCATCAGTGCAACACAGGGGGTTAAAGGAAACACCATATATTTT
cdr3_aa: CAISATQGVKGNTIYF
d_call: TRBD1
v_call: TRBV10-3
cdr3_length: 16
j_call: TRBJ1-3
clone_size: -

cdr3_nt: TGTGCTAGTGCCCCTGGGTTGAACACTGAAGCTTTCTTT
cdr3_aa: CASAPGLNTEAFF
d_call: -
v_call: TRBV12-5
cdr3_length: 13
j_call: TRBJ1-1
clone_size: -

cdr3_nt: TGTGCCAGCAGGCGGACCGGGGAGCTGTTTTTT
cdr3_aa: CASRRTGELFF
d_call: -
v_call: TRBV7-9
cdr3_length: 11
j_call: TRBJ2-2
clone_size: -

cdr3_nt: TGTGCCAGCAGTGAATGGGGGGACTGGCAATTACAAGAGACCCAGTACTTC
cdr3_aa: CASSEWGDWQLQETQYF
d_call: -
v_call: TRBV6-1
cdr3_length: 17
j_call: TRBJ2-5
clone_size: -

cdr3_nt: TGTGCCAGCGGCTGGGATGTTAATCAGCCCCAGCATTTT
cdr3_aa: CASGWDVNQPQHF
d_call: -
v_call: TRBV27
cdr3_length: 13
j_call: TRBJ1-5
clone_size: -

cdr3_nt: TGTGCCAGCAGTTACGGGGGAACTGAAGCTTTCTTT
cdr3_aa: CASSYGGTEAFF
d_call: -
v_call: TRBV6-6
cdr3_length: 12
j_call: TRBJ1-1
clone_size: -

cdr3_nt: TGTGCCAGCAGTGAAGGACTTCTCAATCAGCCCCAGCATTTT
cdr3_aa: CASSEGLLNQPQHF
d_call: -
v_call: TRBV25-1
cdr3_length: 14
j_call: TRBJ1-5
clone_size: -

cdr3_nt: TGTGCCAGCAGTTACAGCCAGGAGGGGACTGAAGCTTTCTTT
cdr3_aa: CASSYSQEGTEAFF
d_call: -
v_call: TRBV6-5
cdr3_length: 14
j_call: TRBJ1-1
clone_size: -

cdr3_nt: TGTGCCAGCATGGGAGCGGGGGTCAATGAGCAGTTCTTC
cdr3_aa: CASMGAGVNEQFF
d_call: TRBD2
v_call: TRBV6-5
cdr3_length: 13
j_call: TRBJ2-1
clone_size: -

cdr3_nt: TGCAGTGCTCATATAGGGGCTGAAGCTTTCTTT
cdr3_aa: CSAHIGAEAFF
d_call: -
v_call: TRBV20-1
cdr3_length: 11
j_call: TRBJ1-1
clone_size: once

cdr3_nt: TGTGCCAGCAGTTTCGGGGGGGAGCAGTTCTTC
cdr3_aa: CASSFGGEQFF
d_call: TRBD2
v_call: TRBV6-1
cdr3_length: 11
j_call: TRBJ2-1
clone_size: few